The next 21 T cell receptor beta chains were all read from a single sample in a study of blood T cell repertoires in COVID-19 (TCRdb year 2020). Library construction relied on the immunoSEQ multiplex PCR assay. The source is immuneACCESS, and TCRdb retained only in-frame sequences with V and J called. Part of the clones is not carried over; for the studies checked, unresolved V genes explain less than half of this, and the remainder is unexplained. The table for this sample lists 200,000 or so clones; about 87% of them were counted only once. 1.5% to 2% of the sample is held by the ten biggest clonotypes. The sequencing sample was made of peripheral blood. The receptors originated from a man aged 65-85 years with acute or convalescent COVID-19.

This clone showed up just once. J is TRBJ2-2 and V is TRBV19, with D uncertain. Trimming removed 1 base at V and 8 bases at J, with 11 bases between. The CDR3 is made up of 14 amino acids. CDR1 is LNHDA, CDR2 SQIVND, per germline (reference sequence). The CDR3 DNA reads TGTGCCAGTAGTATAGGTTACTCCCTTGGGGAGCTGTTTTTT. Amino acids: CASSIGYSLGELFF.

The chain has TRBV28 and TRBJ2-5, with 7 bases identical to TRBD2. This CDR3 has 16 residues. V lost 4 bases to trimming and J lost 2 bases; unmatched junction nucleotides: 10. CDR1 and CDR2 (germline): MDHEN, SYDVKM. The DNA for the CDR3 is TGTGCCAGCAGTTCCCCAGGGCGGGAGTGGCAAGAGACCCAGTACTTC. The encoded protein is CASSSPGREWQETQYF.

V is TRBV7-2 and J is TRBJ2-1; possible D gene TRBD1, 6 bases. V was trimmed by 5 bases and J by 5 bases, leaving 10 bases between them. The CDR3 is 13 residues long. In germline, CDR1 is SGHTA, CDR2 FQGNSA. The CDR3 spells CASSVDRNNEQFF. The CDR3 DNA follows: TGTGCCAGCAGCGTTGACAGGAACAATGAGCAGTTCTTC.

The chain links TRBV24-1 to TRBJ2-5; 10 positions agree with TRBD2. The CDR3 spans 15 residues. CDR1 is KGHDR and CDR2 is SFDVKD in the germline V gene. V shed 5 bases, J shed 2 bases, and the junction held 4 bases outside the gene matches. CDR3 region: CATSVGLAEQETQYF. The CDR3, as DNA: TGTGCCACCAGTGTCGGACTAGCGGAACAAGAGACCCAGTACTTC.

In this sample, this clone turned up many times. The V call is TRBV14, the J call TRBJ1-2; D is uncertain. V was cut by 1 base and J by 2 bases, with 11 bases left in between. Germline loops: CDR1 SGHDN, CDR2 FVKESK. The CDR3 consists of 15 residues. The DNA for the CDR3 is TGTGCCAGCAGCCAAGTCGAGGGTTGGAACTATGGCTACACCTTC. This encodes CASSQVEGWNYGYTF.

The gene calls are TRBV5-4 and TRBJ1-2; 8 bases align to TRBD1. This CDR3 has 15 residues. In germline, CDR1 is SGHNT, CDR2 YYREEE (reference sequence). After removal of 1 base from V and 4 bases from J, the junction contained 6 bases not matched to a gene. The CDR3, as DNA: TGTGCCAGCAGCTTGAGTGGACAGGGTTTCTATGGCTACACCTTC. Amino acid sequence: CASSLSGQGFYGYTF.

CDR3 protein: CASSLGDRALSYEQYF. The CDR3 nucleotides read TGTGCCAGCAGCTTGGGGGACAGGGCCCTATCCTACGAGCAGTACTTC. The J gene is TRBJ2-7, the V gene TRBV5-6; 9 bases line up with TRBD1. J gave up 1 base and V 0 bases, and 5 bases lay outside the gene matches. Germline V gene data show CDR1 as SGHDT and CDR2 as YYEEEE. The CDR3 runs 16 residues.

This clone has a single count. The chain combines TRBV28 with TRBJ2-1, with 7 nucleotides matching TRBD1. The CDR3 has 13 amino acids. The junction had 1 base not matched to a gene; V was cut back by 6 bases and J by 2 bases. Germline V lookup: CDR1 MDHEN, CDR2 SYDVKM. The CDR3 DNA reads as TGTGCCAGCAGGGGGACAGCCTACAATGAGCAGTTCTTC. Amino acids: CASRGTAYNEQFF.

V and J are TRBV19 and TRBJ1-2; 8 bases fit TRBD1. Looked up from germline, CDR1 is LNHDA and CDR2 is SQIVND (reference sequence). Trimming removed 5 bases from V and 5 bases from J; junction bases left unmatched: 1. The CDR3 is 12 residues long. Here the CDR3 DNA reads TGTGCCAGTAGTGGACAGGGTTATGGCTACACCTTC. Translation: CASSGQGYGYTF.

This clone is classed as medium-sized. Here the CDR3 DNA reads TGTGCCAGCTCCGCGGGCCCCTCCAGCGAGCAGTACTTC. As protein: CASSAGPSSEQYF. This sequence joins TRBV12-3 or TRBV12-4 and TRBJ2-7, with D possibly matching TRBD2 (5 bases). The V end lost 8 bases, the J end lost 6 bases, and 17 bases lay between the germline ends. The CDR3 extends over 13 amino acids.

The chain joins TRBV7-2 to TRBJ2-1, with D uncertain. This CDR3 has 14 residues. Deletions cut 5 bases from V and 4 bases from J, with 12 bases between. The germline gives CDR1 SGHTA, CDR2 FQGNSA. The CDR3 nucleotides are TGTGCCAGCAGCCCGTACGGCGGATACAATGAGCAGTTCTTC. Its protein product is CASSPYGGYNEQFF.

The chain has TRBV27 and TRBJ1-1; D not certain. Germline V lookup: CDR1 MNHEY, CDR2 SMNVEV (reference sequence). There are 14 residues in the CDR3. V was clipped by 0 bases and J by 5 bases, with 10 bases between them. In DNA form, the CDR3 reads TGTGCCAGCAGTTTATCAAGAGTCGCAACTGAAGCTTTCTTT. Translated: CASSLSRVATEAFF.

The chain recombines TRBV7-2 with TRBJ2-3; perhaps TRBD1 as D (6 bases). This CDR3 spans 14 amino acids. From germline, CDR1 is SGHTA and CDR2 FQGNSA. The V end lost 0 bases, the J end lost 6 bases, and 10 bases lay between the germline ends. CDR3 DNA: TGTGCCAGCAGCTTAGCGACTCAGGGGGATACGCAGTATTTT. Its translation is CASSLATQGDTQYF.

The chain carries TRBV6-5 and TRBJ2-5; 9 nucleotides line up with TRBD2. Germline CDR1 MNHEY, CDR2 SVGAGI. CDR3 length: 15 amino acids. After removal of 5 bases from V and 4 bases from J, the junction contained 8 bases not matched to a gene. The CDR3 DNA sequence: TGTGCCAGCAGTCGGCCAACTAGCGGGCGAGAGACCCAGTACTTC. Its translation is CASSRPTSGRETQYF.

The rearrangement links TRBV7-8 to TRBJ1-6; no clear D. The germline V gene has CDR1 SGHVS and CDR2 FQNEAQ. Trimming took off 7 bases at V and 7 bases at J, with 14 bases between the two ends. The CDR3 runs 14 residues. The CDR3: CASTSSWQNSPLHF. The CDR3 bases are TGTGCCAGCACTTCCTCTTGGCAGAATTCACCCCTCCACTTT.

This chain connects TRBV19 to TRBJ2-7; 11 nucleotides match TRBD2. V was pared by 5 bases and J by 4 bases, with 4 bases of the junction left unmatched. This CDR3 region has 14 residues. Germline V CDR1 and CDR2: LNHDA, SQIVND (reference sequence). CDR3 sequence reads: CASSLAGGTYEQYF. The CDR3 nucleotides read TGTGCCAGTAGTCTAGCGGGAGGTACTTACGAGCAGTACTTC.

This chain joins TRBV28 and TRBJ1-5; 10 bases map to TRBD1. The CDR3 contains 16 residues. V gave up 4 bases and J gave up 5 bases; unmatched junction bases: 8. Germline V gene sequence: CDR1 MDHEN, CDR2 SYDVKM. The DNA of the CDR3 is TGTGCCAGCAGTTCCCGACAGGGGGCATGGGATCAGCCCCAGCATTTT. This sequence encodes CASSSRQGAWDQPQHF. Full variable domain (remainder filled in from reference TRBV28 and TRBJ1-5): DVKVTQSSRYLVKRTGEKVFLECVQDMDHENMFWYRQDPGLGLRLIYFSYDVKMKEKGDIPEGYSVSREKKERFSLILESASTNQTSMYLCASSSRQGAWDQPQHFGDGTRLSIL.

The genes are TRBV5-1 and TRBJ1-4, with a tentative D call TRBD1 (6 bases). Germline V CDR1 and CDR2: SGHRS, YFSETQ. The V and J ends lost 2 bases and 5 bases respectively, with 10 bases between them. The CDR3 contains 14 residues. This chain's CDR3 is CASSFAGENEKLFF. The CDR3 region has the DNA TGCGCCAGCAGCTTCGCAGGGGAGAATGAAAAACTGTTTTTT.

V gene TRBV12-5 combines with J gene TRBJ2-7; the match to TRBD2 covers 7 bases. The J segment lost 7 bases and the V segment lost 1 base, leaving 4 bases of the junction unmatched. The germline V gene encodes CDR1 LGHNT and CDR2 FRNRAP. This CDR3 is 13 amino acids long. CDR3 sequence: CASGLEPGLEQYF. As DNA, the CDR3 is TGTGCTAGTGGTTTGGAACCGGGACTAGAGCAGTACTTC.

V and J are TRBV5-1 and TRBJ2-7, with 9 bases fitting TRBD1. The V gene end was trimmed by 5 bases and the J gene end by 6 bases; junction bases not matched to a gene: 12. Germline values: CDR1 SGHRS, CDR2 YFSETQ. The CDR3 length is 15 residues. This chain's CDR3 is CASRSGTGFDREQYF. The CDR3 DNA reads TGCGCCAGCAGATCCGGGACAGGGTTTGATCGCGAGCAGTACTTC.

This clone is a singleton in its sample. This chain connects TRBV9 to TRBJ1-1; TRBD1 might be the D (5 bases). The CDR3 runs 15 residues. Trimming stripped 0 bases from V and 4 bases from J, with 13 bases between. Germline-derived CDR1 and CDR2 are SGDLS and YYNGEE. CDR3 loop: CASSVDGERGTEAFF. CDR3 DNA: TGTGCCAGCAGCGTAGATGGGGAAAGGGGCACTGAAGCTTTCTTT.